This TCR beta chain was sequenced in a study of cytomegalovirus exposure and HLA in healthy donors. Study context: Genetic ancestry analysis placed around 76% of the 410 or so donors that were genotyped in the Caucasian-associated cluster.

Vbeta (60) and Jbeta (13) primers were used in the PCR. TCRdb keeps only in-frame clones here, not all; method: immunoSEQ multiplex PCR. The sample shows around 100,000 clones, around 72% of them seen only once. The receptor comes from a man aged 35 to 55 in good health and CMV-seronegative. The sample taken for sequencing was PBMCs.

The CDR3 loop reads CASSGQSNTEAFF. Here the CDR3 DNA reads TGTGCCAGCTCAGGACAGTCGAACACTGAAGCTTTCTTT. J is TRBJ1-1 and V is TRBV18, with D perhaps matching TRBD1 (6 bases). Germline V gene lookup returns CDR1 KGHSH and CDR2 LQKENI. CDR3 length: 13 residues. Trimming cost V 5 bases and J 1 base, with 8 bases left between them. Combining the CDR3 with reference TRBV18 and TRBJ1-1 gives the whole variable domain NAGVMQNPRHLVRRRGQEARLRCSPMKGHSHVYWYRQLPEEGLKFMVYLQKENIIDESGMPKERFSAEFPKEGPSILRIQQVVRGDSAAYFCASSGQSNTEAFFGQGTRLTVV.